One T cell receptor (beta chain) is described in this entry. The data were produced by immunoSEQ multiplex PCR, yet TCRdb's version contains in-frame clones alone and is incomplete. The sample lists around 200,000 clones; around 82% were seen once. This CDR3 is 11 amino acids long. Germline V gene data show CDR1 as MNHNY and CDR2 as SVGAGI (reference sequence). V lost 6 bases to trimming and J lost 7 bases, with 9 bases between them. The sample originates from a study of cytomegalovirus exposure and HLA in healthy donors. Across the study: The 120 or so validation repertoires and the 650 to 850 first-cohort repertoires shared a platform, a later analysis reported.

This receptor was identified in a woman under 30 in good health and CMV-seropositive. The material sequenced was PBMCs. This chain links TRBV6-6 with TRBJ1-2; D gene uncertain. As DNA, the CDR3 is TGTGCCAGCAGCCTAGGAGCTGGCTACACCTTC. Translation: CASSLGAGYTF.